Below, 19 T cell receptor beta chains from the same sample are listed, as sequenced in a study of T-cell memory formation after mild COVID-19 (dated by TCRdb to the early 2020s). The library came from 5' RACE. Sequenced on an Illumina NovaSeq 6000. Clones were called with MiXCR by TCRdb after fastp trimmed the public reads at Q25, and only in-frame beta chains were retained. Identical CDR3 protein sequences are pooled into one entry, listed with their most common genes and DNA. Counted in this sample were just under 350,000 distinct CDR3 sequences; roughly 13% of them appeared once. About a fifth of the sample goes to the ten largest clones. Material for sequencing was PBMCs or a T cell subset sorted from them (not recorded which). These receptors all stem from a young man who had mild COVID-19 (a few samples of this study predate the infection). The sample titles of this study are shuffled in the database, so cell type and time point are left out; the donor was told from shared clones.

There are a few counts of this clonotype. The chain recombines TRBV24-1 with TRBJ2-5; 11 positions agree with TRBD2. After removal of 4 bases from V and 3 bases from J, the junction contained 9 bases not matched to a gene. The CDR3 covers 17 residues. Germline V gives CDR1 KGHDR, CDR2 SFDVKD. The chain's CDR3 is CATSDRLTSGAKETQYF. The CDR3 coding sequence is TGTGCCACCAGTGACCGCCTGACTAGCGGGGCGAAAGAGACCCAGTACTTC.

This chain connects TRBV4-3 to TRBJ2-1, with TRBD2 matching over 9 bases. The length of the CDR3 is 19 residues. Per the germline V gene, CDR1 is LGHNA and CDR2 is YSLEER. V shed 1 base and J 8 bases; nucleotides not matched to a gene: 18. CDR3 nucleotide sequence: TGCGCCAGCAGCCAAGGATCGACTTTTAGGCTAGCGGGGAACGATGAGCAGTTCTTC. Protein sequence: CASSQGSTFRLAGNDEQFF.

This clonotype was found a few times. The CDR3 sequence: CASSKIPGSSYNSPLHF. The CDR3 DNA follows: TGTGCCAGCAGCAAAATCCCAGGGAGTTCCTATAATTCACCCCTCCACTTT. The V and J genes are TRBV9 and TRBJ1-6, with a tentative D call TRBD1 (5 bases). Germline V gene lookup returns CDR1 SGDLS and CDR2 YYNGEE. Trimming removed 4 bases from V and 1 base from J, with 15 bases in between. This CDR3 has 17 amino acids. Filled out from reference TRBV9 and TRBJ1-6, the complete variable domain reads DSGVTQTPKHLITATGQRVTLRCSPRSGDLSVYWYQQSLDQGLQFLIQYYNGEERAKGNILERFSAQQFPDLHSELNLSSLELGDSALYFCASSKIPGSSYNSPLHFGNGTRLTVT.

This clonotype was seen a few times. V is TRBV7-3 and J is TRBJ2-5; D is perhaps TRBD2 (7 bases). CDR3 length: 15 amino acids. Germline lookup yields CDR1 SGHTA and CDR2 FQGTGA. Trimming removed 5 bases at V and 5 bases at J, with 18 bases between. The CDR3 nucleotides read TGTGCCAGCAGCCAATGGGGGGGGCCGGTGGAGACCCAGTACTTC. It is translated as CASSQWGGPVETQYF.

A few counts support this clonotype. This sequence joins TRBV11-2 and TRBJ2-7; D not certain. The germline V gene encodes CDR1 SGHAT and CDR2 FQNNGV. The CDR3 covers 15 residues. The germline V and J ends were trimmed by 0 bases and 6 bases, with 15 bases remaining between them. This CDR3 is CASSLDQPGLVEQYF. CDR3 in DNA: TGTGCCAGCAGCTTAGATCAGCCGGGCCTGGTCGAGCAGTACTTC.

The chain uses TRBV20-1 and TRBJ2-5, with 7 bases identical to TRBD1. V trimming: 5 bases; J trimming: 2 bases; junction bases outside the gene matches: 5. The germline V gene encodes CDR1 DFQATT and CDR2 SNEGSKA (reference sequence). The CDR3 length is 13 residues. Written as DNA, the CDR3 is TGCAGTGCTGGCCGACAGGGACAAGAGACCCAGTACTTC. Amino acid sequence: CSAGRQGQETQYF.

In this sample, this clonotype turned up many times. The rearrangement joins TRBV7-2 to TRBJ2-1; 8 nucleotides align to TRBD2. V lost 6 bases, J lost 4 bases, and 8 bases stayed unmatched. Germline V gene lookup returns CDR1 SGHTA and CDR2 FQGNSA. The CDR3 is made up of 15 amino acids. CDR3 DNA sequence: TGTGCCAGCAGAAAACTCGGGGGGGCTTACAATGAGCAGTTCTTC. Translating gives CASRKLGGAYNEQFF.

The V call is TRBV2, the J call TRBJ2-3, with D maybe TRBD2 (6 bases). The germline gives CDR1 SNHLY, CDR2 FYNNEI. The length of the CDR3 is 17 residues. The V and J ends lost 7 bases and 4 bases respectively, with 24 bases between them. The CDR3 here is CASTEGYGSGEPDTQYF. As DNA, the CDR3 is TGTGCCAGCACCGAAGGGTATGGCTCGGGGGAGCCAGATACGCAGTATTTT.

This clonotype was detected only a few times. V and J are TRBV30 and TRBJ2-2; maybe TRBD1 (5 bases). The germline V gene has CDR1 GTSNPN and CDR2 SVGIG (reference sequence). Deletions cut 2 bases from V and 7 bases from J, with 14 bases between. The CDR3 runs 14 residues. CDR3: CAWSSQAPGGELFF. The CDR3 DNA is TGTGCCTGGAGTTCACAGGCCCCGGGCGGGGAGCTGTTTTTT.

The genes are TRBV4-2 and TRBJ1-1, with D unclear. V lost 3 bases to trimming and J lost 0 bases, with 11 bases between them. Germline values: CDR1 LGHNA, CDR2 YNFKEQ. This CDR3 contains 15 residues. CDR3 nucleotide sequence: TGTGCCAGCAGCCACCACTCGGGAGTGAACACTGAAGCTTTCTTT. Amino acids: CASSHHSGVNTEAFF.

This clonotype was found a few times. This chain links TRBV6-6 with TRBJ2-5; D possibly corresponds to TRBD2 (7 bases). The V gene's germline CDR1 is MNHNY and CDR2 SVGAGI (reference sequence). V lost 5 bases and J 5 bases, leaving 15 bases between the germline ends. The CDR3 is 14 amino acids. CDR3 nucleotide sequence: TGTGCCAGCAGTATCGGGGGGCGCGTCGAGACCCAGTACTTC. Its protein product is CASSIGGRVETQYF.

The sample holds many counts of this clonotype. The chain joins TRBV28 to TRBJ2-5; D is unresolved. Trimming left V 3 bases short and J 4 bases short, with 15 bases between. The germline V gene encodes CDR1 MDHEN and CDR2 SYDVKM. The length of the CDR3 is 15 residues. The CDR3 reads CASSFRIGEIETQYF. The CDR3 DNA follows: TGTGCCAGCAGTTTCAGGATAGGAGAAATAGAGACCCAGTACTTC.

The rearrangement links TRBV28 to TRBJ2-5; perhaps TRBD2 as D (7 bases). The germline V gene encodes CDR1 MDHEN and CDR2 SYDVKM. Deletions cut 8 bases from V and 0 bases from J, with 13 bases between. The length of the CDR3 is 14 residues. The CDR3 loop is CASLGAGDQETQYF. CDR3 bases: TGTGCCAGCCTGGGGGCGGGGGACCAAGAGACCCAGTACTTC.

This clonotype occurred a few times. The CDR3 region is CASSVVGGGENYGYTF. CDR3 bases: TGTGCCAGCAGCGTAGTTGGCGGGGGGGAGAACTATGGCTACACCTTC. This sequence joins TRBV9 and TRBJ1-2, with D tentatively TRBD1 (5 bases). In germline, CDR1 is SGDLS, CDR2 YYNGEE. Deletions cut 0 bases from V and 2 bases from J, with 14 bases between. This CDR3 spans 16 amino acids.

The sample holds a few counts of this clonotype. The chain recombines TRBV28 with TRBJ1-1; TRBD1 agrees at 8 bases. This CDR3 has 15 residues. The V gene end was trimmed by 6 bases and the J gene end by 4 bases; junction bases not matched to a gene: 10. CDR1 MDHEN and CDR2 SYDVKM come from the germline V gene. The DNA of the CDR3 is TGTGCCAGCAGCTCTGCAGGACAGGGTGGCACTGAAGCTTTCTTT. It specifies CASSSAGQGGTEAFF.

This clonotype was seen more than once but under ten times. This chain uses TRBV6-5 with TRBJ2-5, with 11 positions matching TRBD2. With 2 bases clipped from V and 4 bases from J, the junction kept 0 bases outside the gene matches. Germline V gives CDR1 MNHEY, CDR2 SVGAGI. The CDR3 loop spans 14 amino acids. CDR3 DNA sequence: TGTGCCAGCAGTTACGGGACTAGCGGAGAGACCCAGTACTTC. Translation: CASSYGTSGETQYF.

This clonotype was seen only a few times. The chain recombines TRBV6-5 with TRBJ1-4; perhaps TRBD1 as D (5 bases). Between the trimmed V and J ends, which lost 6 bases and 5 bases, there was a span of 16 bases. Per germline, CDR1 MNHEY and CDR2 SVGAGI. The CDR3 has 15 amino acids. CDR3 loop: CASSPTGTGNEKLFF. The CDR3 DNA reads TGTGCCAGCAGCCCCACCGGGACGGGAAATGAAAAACTGTTTTTT.

The sample holds a few counts of this clonotype. The chain uses TRBV7-8 and TRBJ1-5; D is unclear. This CDR3 region has 15 residues. Trimming stripped 0 bases from V and 4 bases from J, with 10 bases between. CDR1 and CDR2 from the germline V gene are SGHVS and FQNEAQ. The CDR3 coding sequence is TGTGCCAGCAGCTTAGCGGGTACGGATAATCAGCCCCAGCATTTT. Encoded protein: CASSLAGTDNQPQHF. Drawing the rest from reference TRBV7-8 and TRBJ1-5, the complete variable domain is GAGVSQSPRYKVAKRGQDVALRCDPISGHVSLFWYQQALGQGPEFLTYFQNEAQLDKSGLPSDRFFAERPEGSVSTLKIQRTQQEDSAVYLCASSLAGTDNQPQHFGDGTRLSIL.

This clonotype was counted between two and nine times. This chain links TRBV12-3 or TRBV12-4 with TRBJ2-3, with TRBD1 matching 10 bases. CDR3 length: 18 amino acids. J lost 4 bases, V lost 6 bases, and 16 bases had no gene match. CDR3 amino acids: CASSTTRTGGWSADTQYF. The CDR3 DNA reads TGTGCCAGCAGCACCACCCGGACAGGGGGTTGGAGTGCAGATACGCAGTATTTT.